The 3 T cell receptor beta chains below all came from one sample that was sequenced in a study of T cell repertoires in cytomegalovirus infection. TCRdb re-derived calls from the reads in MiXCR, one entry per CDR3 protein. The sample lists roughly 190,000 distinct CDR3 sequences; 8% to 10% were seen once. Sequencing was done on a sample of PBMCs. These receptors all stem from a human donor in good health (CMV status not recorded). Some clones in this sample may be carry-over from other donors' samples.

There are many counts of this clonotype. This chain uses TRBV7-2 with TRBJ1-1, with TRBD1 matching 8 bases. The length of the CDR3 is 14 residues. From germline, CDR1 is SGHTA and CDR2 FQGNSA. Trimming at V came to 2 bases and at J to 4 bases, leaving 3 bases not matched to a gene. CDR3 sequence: CASSLPGGFTEAFF. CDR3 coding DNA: TGTGCCAGCAGCTTACCAGGGGGCTTCACTGAAGCTTTCTTT. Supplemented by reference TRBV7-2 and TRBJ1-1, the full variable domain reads GAGVSQSPSNKVTEKGKDVELRCDPISGHTALYWYRQSLGQGLEFLIYFQGNSAPDKSGLPSDRFSAERTGGSVSTLTIQRTQQEDSAVYLCASSLPGGFTEAFFGQGTRLTVV.

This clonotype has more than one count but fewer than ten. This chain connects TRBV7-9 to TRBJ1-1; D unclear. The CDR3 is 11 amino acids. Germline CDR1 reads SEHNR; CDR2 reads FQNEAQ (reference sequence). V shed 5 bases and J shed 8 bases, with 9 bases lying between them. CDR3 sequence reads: CASSGEEEAFF. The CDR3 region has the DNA TGTGCCAGCAGCGGGGAGGAGGAAGCTTTCTTT. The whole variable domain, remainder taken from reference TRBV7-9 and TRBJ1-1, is DTGVSQNPRHKITKRGQNVTFRCDPISEHNRLYWYRQTLGQGPEFLTYFQNEAQLEKSRLLSDRFSAERPKGSFSTLEIQRTEQGDSAMYLCASSGEEEAFFGQGTRLTVV.

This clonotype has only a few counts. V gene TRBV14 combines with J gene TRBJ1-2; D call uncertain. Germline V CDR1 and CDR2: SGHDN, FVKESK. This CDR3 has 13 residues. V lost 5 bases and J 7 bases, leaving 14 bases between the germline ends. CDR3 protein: CASSAGKRVGYTF. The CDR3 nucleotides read TGTGCCAGCAGCGCCGGGAAGCGGGTTGGCTACACCTTC.